Listed below are T cell receptor beta chains from one sample, sequenced in a study of Ad26.COV2.S vaccination and SARS-CoV-2 variants. Sequenced by immunoSEQ multiplex PCR; TCRdb stores in-frame clones only, minus some. There are roughly 350,000 clones in the sample; 88% occur only once, and around 5.8% lies in the top ten. The specimen comprised peripheral blood, sampled in a trial of Ad26.COV2.S vaccine versus placebo. These TCRs come from a person aged 18 to 59 who received the Ad26.COV2.S COVID-19 vaccine or a placebo. The CDR3 runs from the conserved cysteine through the conserved F or W. A D gene is named only where the DNA matches it firmly. The size entry is marked missing in some rows and otherwise reads once, few, many or a size class.

clone size | J gene | V gene | D gene | CDR3 DNA | CDR3 protein
- | TRBJ2-2 | TRBV15 | - | TGTGCCACCAGCAGAGAGGGCTTCTTCGGAGTCACCGGGGAGCTGTTTTTT | CATSREGFFGVTGELFF
- | TRBJ2-2 | TRBV5-4 | TRBD1 | TGTGCCACTCTACCGGGACAGACGAACACCGGGGAGCTGTTTTTT | CATLPGQTNTGELFF
- | TRBJ1-3 | TRBV5-5 | TRBD1 | TGTGCCAGCAGGCCCCAGGGGGCTGGAAACACCATATATTTT | CASRPQGAGNTIYF
- | TRBJ2-2 | TRBV11-2 | TRBD1 | TGTGCCAGCAGCTTGCCGGGACAGGGGTTAACCGGGGAGCTGTTTTTT | CASSLPGQGLTGELFF
- | TRBJ2-1 | TRBV7-3 | TRBD1 | TGTGCCAGCAGCCCAGACGGGACAGGGGGTAATGAGCAGTTCTTC | CASSPDGTGGNEQFF
- | TRBJ1-1 | TRBV7-2 | - | TGTGCCAGCAGCTCCCCCGACAGGGAAGCTTTCTTT | CASSSPDREAFF
- | TRBJ1-2 | TRBV3-1/TRBV3-2 | - | TGTGCCAGCAGCCAAGGCTCTGGCTACACCTTC | CASSQGSGYTF
- | TRBJ2-1 | TRBV30 | - | TGTGCCTGGAGTGTAGGGGACCACAATGAGCAGTTCTTC | CAWSVGDHNEQFF
- | TRBJ1-5 | TRBV7-9 | TRBD1 | TGTGCCAGCAGTCCGACAGGGGGCAATCAGCCCCAGCATTTT | CASSPTGGNQPQHF
- | TRBJ2-7 | TRBV27 | - | TGTGCCAGCAGTTTCACTTCCGGGGACGTCTTCTACGAGCAGTACTTC | CASSFTSGDVFYEQYF
- | TRBJ2-7 | TRBV5-1 | TRBD1 | TGCGCCAGCAGCTCTCACTTTCGGGGGACCGGGACAGGGGTGTACGAGCAGTACTTC | CASSSHFRGTGTGVYEQYF
few | TRBJ1-5 | TRBV19 | - | TGTGCCAGTAGACCGGGGGAGGGCAATCAGCCCCAGCATTTT | CASRPGEGNQPQHF
- | TRBJ2-5 | TRBV3-1/TRBV3-2 | - | TGTGCCAGCAAGACGACTAACCAAGAGACCCAGTACTTC | CASKTTNQETQYF
- | TRBJ1-1 | TRBV18 | - | TGTGCCAGCTCACCAATCTCTCCACTCGCGGGCACTGAAGCTTTCTTT | CASSPISPLAGTEAFF
few | TRBJ2-7 | TRBV7-9 | TRBD1 | TGTGCCAGTAGGGATCGACAGGGAAGGTACGAGCAGTACTTC | CASRDRQGRYEQYF
- | TRBJ1-2 | TRBV27 | - | TGTGCCAGCAGTTTTGGCGGCATCGGGGGCTACACCTTC | CASSFGGIGGYTF
few | TRBJ1-6 | TRBV3-1/TRBV3-2 | - | TGTGCCAGCAGCCACTACGAGAGGAGGGGGCCCCTCCACTTT | CASSHYERRGPLHF
- | TRBJ2-2 | TRBV5-4 | TRBD1 | TGTGCCAGCAGCGGAGACAGGGGCACCGGGGAGCTGTTTTTT | CASSGDRGTGELFF
- | TRBJ1-1 | TRBV7-8 | TRBD1 | TGTGCCAGCAGCTTAGTTGCAGGGGGAAACACTGAAGCTTTCTTT | CASSLVAGGNTEAFF
- | TRBJ2-5 | TRBV4-1 | TRBD1 | TGCGCCAGCAGCCAAGGACAGGGTAGAGAGACCCAGTACTTC | CASSQGQGRETQYF
- | TRBJ2-7 | TRBV7-6 | - | TGTGCCAGCAGCCATGGACGCCCTCCTTACTACGAGCAGTACTTC | CASSHGRPPYYEQYF
- | TRBJ1-2 | TRBV27 | - | TGTGCCAGCAGTTCTCCCCGGACTGGGAACTATGGCTACACCTTC | CASSSPRTGNYGYTF
once | TRBJ2-3 | TRBV7-6 | - | TGTGCCAGCAGCAGTTGGGGGGCAGATACGCAGTATTTT | CASSSWGADTQYF
- | TRBJ1-1 | TRBV6-6 | - | TGTGCCAGCAGTTACTCCAGGCCTGAAGCTTTCTTT | CASSYSRPEAFF
- | TRBJ1-2 | TRBV4-2 | - | TGTGCCAGCCGGGACGTCGGCTATGGCTACACCTTC | CASRDVGYGYTF
- | TRBJ2-7 | TRBV27 | - | TGTGCCAGCAGTTTATGGACCACAGGCGTTCACTACGAGCAGTACTTC | CASSLWTTGVHYEQYF
- | TRBJ1-6 | TRBV19 | - | TGTGCCAGTACCCGGACGGATTTTAATTCACCCCTCCACTTT | CASTRTDFNSPLHF
once | TRBJ1-5 | TRBV27 | - | TGTGCCAGCAGTTTTTATGGGGCGAGGAATCAGCCCCAGCATTTT | CASSFYGARNQPQHF
- | TRBJ1-2 | TRBV5-6 | - | TGTGCCAGCAGCGAAGGCCCCGGGGGCGCGGGCTACACCTTC | CASSEGPGGAGYTF
- | TRBJ2-1 | TRBV12-3/TRBV12-4 | TRBD2 | TGTGCCAGCAGTTGGGAGGGCAATGAGCAGTTCTTC | CASSWEGNEQFF
- | TRBJ1-6 | TRBV3-1/TRBV3-2 | TRBD1 | TGTGCCAGCAGCCACAAGACAGGGACAGGGCGGTCACCCCTCCACTTT | CASSHKTGTGRSPLHF
- | TRBJ2-2 | TRBV5-4 | TRBD1 | TGTGCCAGCCACCCCGGGACAGATACGAACACCGGGGAGCTGTTTTTT | CASHPGTDTNTGELFF
- | TRBJ2-1 | TRBV7-9 | - | TGTGCCAGCAGCCGGGTCTTGGAGCAGTTCTTC | CASSRVLEQFF
- | TRBJ1-1 | TRBV6-5 | TRBD1 | TGTGCCACCGGGGAGACAGGGGCCGTGGACACTGAAGCTTTCTTT | CATGETGAVDTEAFF
- | TRBJ1-3 | TRBV7-9 | - | TGTGCCAGCAGCTTAGTGGCAGGGAGCTCTGGAAACACCATATATTTT | CASSLVAGSSGNTIYF
- | TRBJ1-3 | TRBV28 | - | TGTGCCAGCAGTTTATATCGTTTCGGCAGGGTGGGAGGAAACACCATATATTTT | CASSLYRFGRVGGNTIYF
- | TRBJ2-7 | TRBV7-6 | - | TGTGCCAGCAGCTTATCCCCGCAGCTATCCTACGAGCAGTACTTC | CASSLSPQLSYEQYF
- | TRBJ1-2 | TRBV7-9 | - | TGTGCCAGCAGTACTGGATCGGGCCGTAACTATGGCTACACCTTC | CASSTGSGRNYGYTF
- | TRBJ1-6 | TRBV6-6 | - | TGTGCCAGCAGTTACGCAGGGTATAATTCACCCCTCCACTTT | CASSYAGYNSPLHF
- | TRBJ2-7 | TRBV30 | - | TGTGCCTGGAGTGTAGATCGGCTCTACGAGCAGTACTTC | CAWSVDRLYEQYF
once | TRBJ1-1 | TRBV7-3 | TRBD1 | TGTGCCAGCAGGCAAATCAGGGGGTTTACTGAAGCTTTCTTT | CASRQIRGFTEAFF
- | TRBJ1-2 | TRBV18 | TRBD1 | TGTGCCAGCTCACCTGCACAGGGGTCTTATGGCTACACCTTC | CASSPAQGSYGYTF
- | TRBJ2-1 | TRBV11-3 | - | TGTGCCAGCAGCCACATAGCAGCCAATGAGCAGTTCTTC | CASSHIAANEQFF
- | TRBJ2-7 | TRBV9 | - | TGTGCCAGCAGCGTTTTCCCGGGCAACTACGAGCAGTACTTC | CASSVFPGNYEQYF
- | TRBJ2-3 | TRBV4-2 | TRBD2 | TGTGCCAGCAGCCAAGCGTTGTCTAGCGGGGATACTAGGACAGATACGCAGTATTTT | CASSQALSSGDTRTDTQYF
once | TRBJ2-7 | TRBV18 | - | TGTGCCAGCTCACAACAGGGTGCCTACGAGCAGTACTTC | CASSQQGAYEQYF
- | TRBJ1-5 | TRBV30 | - | TGTGCCTGGAGTGTAAATAGCAATCAGCCCCAGCATTTT | CAWSVNSNQPQHF
- | TRBJ1-1 | TRBV12-5 | - | TGTGCTAGTGGTTTGGTATCCGGACAATACACTGAAGCTTTCTTT | CASGLVSGQYTEAFF
- | TRBJ1-4 | TRBV7-9 | - | TGTGCCAGCAGCTTACCGTGGGATGGTGAAAAACTGTTTTTT | CASSLPWDGEKLFF
- | TRBJ1-2 | TRBV12-3/TRBV12-4 | - | TGTGCCAGCAGTTTATCAGGGTCGAATGGCTACACCTTC | CASSLSGSNGYTF
- | TRBJ1-6 | TRBV19 | - | TGTGCCAGTAGTATCGGCCACTCTAATTCACCCCTCCACTTT | CASSIGHSNSPLHF
- | TRBJ2-5 | TRBV5-4 | - | TGTGCCAGCAGCTTGGCCGGGGGACCCGAGACCCAGTACTTC | CASSLAGGPETQYF
- | TRBJ1-4 | TRBV19 | - | TGTGCCAGTAATCGGGGGACCCCCAGCCTCCGGGCTAATGAAAAACTGTTTTTT | CASNRGTPSLRANEKLFF
- | TRBJ1-2 | TRBV19 | - | TGTGCCAGTCGACAGGAATTGGGACCTGGCTACACCTTC | CASRQELGPGYTF